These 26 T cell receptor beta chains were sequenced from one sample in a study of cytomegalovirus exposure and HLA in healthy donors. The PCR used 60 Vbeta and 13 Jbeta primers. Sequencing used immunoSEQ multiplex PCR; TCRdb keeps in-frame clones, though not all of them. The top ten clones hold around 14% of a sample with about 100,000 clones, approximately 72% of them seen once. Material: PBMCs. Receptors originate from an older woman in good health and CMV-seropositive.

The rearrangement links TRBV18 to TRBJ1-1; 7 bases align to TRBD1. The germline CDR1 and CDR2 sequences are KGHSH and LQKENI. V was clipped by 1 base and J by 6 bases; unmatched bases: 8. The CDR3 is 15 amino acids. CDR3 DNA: TGTGCCAGCTCACCACGACAGGGAGGAGCATCTGAAGCTTTCTTT. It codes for CASSPRQGGASEAFF.

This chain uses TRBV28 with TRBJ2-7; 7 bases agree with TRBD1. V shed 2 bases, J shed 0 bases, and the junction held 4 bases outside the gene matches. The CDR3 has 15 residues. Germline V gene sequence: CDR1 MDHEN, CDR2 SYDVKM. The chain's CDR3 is CASSLRTGYSYEQYF. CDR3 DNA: TGTGCCAGCAGTTTAAGGACAGGATACTCCTACGAGCAGTACTTC.

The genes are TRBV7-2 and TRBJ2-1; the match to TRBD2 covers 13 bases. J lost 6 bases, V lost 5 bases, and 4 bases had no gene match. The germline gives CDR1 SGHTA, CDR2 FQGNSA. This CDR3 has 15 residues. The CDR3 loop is CASSLLAGGLNEQFF. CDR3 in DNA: TGTGCCAGCAGCCTACTAGCGGGGGGGCTCAATGAGCAGTTCTTC. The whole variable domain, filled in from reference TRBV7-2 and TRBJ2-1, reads GAGVSQSPSNKVTEKGKDVELRCDPISGHTALYWYRQSLGQGLEFLIYFQGNSAPDKSGLPSDRFSAERTGGSVSTLTIQRTQQEDSAVYLCASSLLAGGLNEQFFGPGTRLTVL.

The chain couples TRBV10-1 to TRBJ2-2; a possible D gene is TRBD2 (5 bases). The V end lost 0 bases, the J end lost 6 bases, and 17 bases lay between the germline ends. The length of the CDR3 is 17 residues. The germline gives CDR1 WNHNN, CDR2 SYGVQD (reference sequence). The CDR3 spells CASSESIGRGSSGELFF. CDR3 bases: TGCGCCAGCAGTGAGTCGATAGGGAGAGGCTCCTCCGGGGAGCTGTTTTTT.

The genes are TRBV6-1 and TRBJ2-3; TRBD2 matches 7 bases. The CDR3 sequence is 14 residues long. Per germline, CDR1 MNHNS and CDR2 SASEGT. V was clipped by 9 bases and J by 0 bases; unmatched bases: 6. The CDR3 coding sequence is TGTGCCAGTTCCGGGACTACGAGCACAGATACGCAGTATTTT. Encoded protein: CASSGTTSTDTQYF.

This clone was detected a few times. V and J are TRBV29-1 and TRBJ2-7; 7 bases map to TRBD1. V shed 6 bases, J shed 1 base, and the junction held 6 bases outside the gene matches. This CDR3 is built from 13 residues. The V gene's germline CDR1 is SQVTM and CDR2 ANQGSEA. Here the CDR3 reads CSVTGQNSYEQYF. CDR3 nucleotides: TGCAGCGTGACGGGACAGAATTCCTACGAGCAGTACTTC.

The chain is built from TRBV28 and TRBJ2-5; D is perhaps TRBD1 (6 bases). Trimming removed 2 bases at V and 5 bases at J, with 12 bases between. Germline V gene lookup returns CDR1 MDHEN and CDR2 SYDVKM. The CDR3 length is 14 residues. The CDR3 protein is CASSLPGAVETQYF. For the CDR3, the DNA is TGTGCCAGCAGTTTACCAGGGGCTGTGGAGACCCAGTACTTC. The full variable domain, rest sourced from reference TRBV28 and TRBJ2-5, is DVKVTQSSRYLVKRTGEKVFLECVQDMDHENMFWYRQDPGLGLRLIYFSYDVKMKEKGDIPEGYSVSREKKERFSLILESASTNQTSMYLCASSLPGAVETQYFGPGTRLLVL.

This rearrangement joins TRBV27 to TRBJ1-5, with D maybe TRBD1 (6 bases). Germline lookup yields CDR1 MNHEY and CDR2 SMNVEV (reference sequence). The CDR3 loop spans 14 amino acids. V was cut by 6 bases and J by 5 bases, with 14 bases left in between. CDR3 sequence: CASRVRGPDQPQHF. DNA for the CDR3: TGTGCCAGCAGAGTCAGGGGACCTGATCAGCCCCAGCATTTT.

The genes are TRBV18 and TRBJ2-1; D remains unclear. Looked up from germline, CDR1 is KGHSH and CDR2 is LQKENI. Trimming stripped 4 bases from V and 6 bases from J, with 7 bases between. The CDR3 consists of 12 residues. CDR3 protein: CASSLDTNEQFF. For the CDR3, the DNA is TGTGCCAGCTCACTTGACACCAATGAGCAGTTCTTC.

The CDR3 nucleotides are TGTGCCAGCACCTTTGGGGAGGGAGGCGAGCAGTACTTC. Protein: CASTFGEGGEQYF. The chain links TRBV7-9 to TRBJ2-7; TRBD2 agrees at 7 bases. Germline V gene lookup returns CDR1 SEHNR and CDR2 FQNEAQ (reference sequence). This CDR3 is 13 amino acids long. V dropped 7 bases and J dropped 6; count of bases not matched to a gene: 9.

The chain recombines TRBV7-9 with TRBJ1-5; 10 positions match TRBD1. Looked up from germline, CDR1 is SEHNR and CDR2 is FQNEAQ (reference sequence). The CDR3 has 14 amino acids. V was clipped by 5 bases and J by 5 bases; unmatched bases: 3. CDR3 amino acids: CASSRTGGDQPQHF. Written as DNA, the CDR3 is TGTGCCAGCAGCCGGACAGGGGGAGATCAGCCCCAGCATTTT.

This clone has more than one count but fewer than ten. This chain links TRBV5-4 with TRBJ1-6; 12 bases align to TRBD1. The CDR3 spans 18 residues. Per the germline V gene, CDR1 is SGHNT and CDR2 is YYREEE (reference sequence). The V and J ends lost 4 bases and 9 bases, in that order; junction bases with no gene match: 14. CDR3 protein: CASSPPGQGAAGGSPLHF. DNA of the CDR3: TGTGCCAGCAGCCCTCCGGGACAGGGGGCGGCCGGGGGTTCACCCCTCCACTTT.

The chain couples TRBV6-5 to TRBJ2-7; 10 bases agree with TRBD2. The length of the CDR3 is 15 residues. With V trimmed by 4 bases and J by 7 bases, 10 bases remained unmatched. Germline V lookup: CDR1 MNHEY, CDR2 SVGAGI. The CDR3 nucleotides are TGTGCCAGCAGTTGGTCTAGCGGGAGCTCGGGGGAGCAGTACTTC. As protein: CASSWSSGSSGEQYF.

This chain's CDR3 is CASSEGGLAYEQYF. The CDR3 region has the DNA TGTGCCAGTAGTGAGGGCGGGCTGGCCTACGAGCAGTACTTC. V usage is TRBV19 and J usage is TRBJ2-5; D might be TRBD2 (5 bases). The closer fit of TRBJ2-7 to the DNA end suggests the J call may be wrong. Germline CDR1 reads LNHDA; CDR2 reads SQIVND (reference sequence). The CDR3 is 14 residues long.

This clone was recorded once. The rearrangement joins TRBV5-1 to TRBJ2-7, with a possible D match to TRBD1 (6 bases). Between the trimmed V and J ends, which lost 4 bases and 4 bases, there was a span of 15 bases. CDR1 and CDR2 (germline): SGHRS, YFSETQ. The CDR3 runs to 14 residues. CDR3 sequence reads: CASSHRDKLYEQYF. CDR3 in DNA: TGCGCCAGCAGCCACCGGGACAAATTATACGAGCAGTACTTC.

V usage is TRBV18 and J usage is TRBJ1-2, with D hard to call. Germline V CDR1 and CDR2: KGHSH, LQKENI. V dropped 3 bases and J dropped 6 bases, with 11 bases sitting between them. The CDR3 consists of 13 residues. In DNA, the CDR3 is TGTGCCAGCTCACCGAGGGAGTTGAATGGCTACACCTTC. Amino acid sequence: CASSPRELNGYTF.

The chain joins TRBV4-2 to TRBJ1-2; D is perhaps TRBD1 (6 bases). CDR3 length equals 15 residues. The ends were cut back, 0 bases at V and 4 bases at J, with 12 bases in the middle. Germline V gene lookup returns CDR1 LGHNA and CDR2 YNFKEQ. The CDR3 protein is CASSQEQDSRYGYTF. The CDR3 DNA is TGTGCCAGCAGCCAAGAGCAGGACAGCCGCTATGGCTACACCTTC.

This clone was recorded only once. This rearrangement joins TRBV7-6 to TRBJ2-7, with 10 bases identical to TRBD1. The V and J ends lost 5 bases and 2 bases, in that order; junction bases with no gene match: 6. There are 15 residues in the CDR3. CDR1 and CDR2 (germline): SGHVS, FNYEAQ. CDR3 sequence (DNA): TGTGCCAGCAGCCACGGGACAGGGGATACCTACGAGCAGTACTTC. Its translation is CASSHGTGDTYEQYF.

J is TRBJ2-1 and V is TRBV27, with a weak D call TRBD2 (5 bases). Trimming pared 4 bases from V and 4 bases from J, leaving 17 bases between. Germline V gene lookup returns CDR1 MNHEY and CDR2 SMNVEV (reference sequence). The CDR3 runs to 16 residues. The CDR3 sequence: CASSSPAIGSYNEQFF. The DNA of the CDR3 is TGTGCCAGCAGTTCCCCCGCGATAGGGAGTTACAATGAGCAGTTCTTC.

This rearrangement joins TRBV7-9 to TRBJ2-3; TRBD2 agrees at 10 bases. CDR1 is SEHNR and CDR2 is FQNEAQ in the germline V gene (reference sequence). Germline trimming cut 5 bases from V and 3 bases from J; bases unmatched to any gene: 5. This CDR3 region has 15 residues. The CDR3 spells CASSRLLAGTDTQYF. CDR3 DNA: TGTGCCAGCAGCCGGTTACTAGCGGGGACAGATACGCAGTATTTT.

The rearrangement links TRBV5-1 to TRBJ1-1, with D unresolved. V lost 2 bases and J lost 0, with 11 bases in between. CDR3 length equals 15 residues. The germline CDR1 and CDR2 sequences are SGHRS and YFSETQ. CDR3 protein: CASSFEANLNTEAFF. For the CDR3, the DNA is TGCGCCAGCAGCTTTGAGGCAAATTTGAACACTGAAGCTTTCTTT.

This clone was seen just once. For the CDR3, the DNA is TGTGCCTGGATATCACAGGGGAGTGGGGAGACCCAGTACTTC. It yields the protein CAWISQGSGETQYF. The J gene is TRBJ2-5, the V gene TRBV30, with 7 bases identical to TRBD1. The V gene's germline CDR1 is GTSNPN and CDR2 SVGIG (reference sequence). With V trimmed by 4 bases and J by 5 bases, 10 bases remained unmatched. This CDR3 is built from 14 residues. The variable domain in full, with the rest retrieved from reference TRBV30 and TRBJ2-5, is SQTIHQWPATLVQPVGSPLSLECTVEGTSNPNLYWYRQAAGRGLQLLFYSVGIGQISSEVPQNLSASRPQDRQFILSSKKLLLSDSGFYLCAWISQGSGETQYFGPGTRLLVL.

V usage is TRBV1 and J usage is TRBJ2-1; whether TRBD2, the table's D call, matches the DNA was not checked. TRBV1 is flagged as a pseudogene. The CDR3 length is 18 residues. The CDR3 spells CTSSPGLAGGPSYNEQFF. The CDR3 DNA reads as TGCACCAGCAGCCCGGGACTAGCGGGAGGCCCCTCCTACAATGAGCAGTTCTTC.

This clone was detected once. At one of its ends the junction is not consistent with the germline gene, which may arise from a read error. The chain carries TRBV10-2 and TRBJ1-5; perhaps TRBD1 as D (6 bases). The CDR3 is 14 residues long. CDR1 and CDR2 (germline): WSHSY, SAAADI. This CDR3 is CASSEQGGGQLQHF. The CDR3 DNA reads TGCGCCAGCAGTGAACAGGGTGGCGGTCAGCTCCAGCATTTT.

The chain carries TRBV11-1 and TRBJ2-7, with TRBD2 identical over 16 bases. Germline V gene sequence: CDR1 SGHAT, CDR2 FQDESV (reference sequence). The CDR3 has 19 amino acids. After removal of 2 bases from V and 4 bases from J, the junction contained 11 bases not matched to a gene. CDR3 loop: CASSLIYDLGLAGGYEQYF. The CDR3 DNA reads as TGTGCCAGCAGCTTAATCTACGACTTGGGACTAGCGGGAGGGTACGAGCAGTACTTC.

In nucleotides, the CDR3 is TGTGCCAGCAGCTGGGGGGATAGGGGAACGAACACCGGGGAGCTGTTTTTT. Its protein is CASSWGDRGTNTGELFF. The chain is built from TRBV5-8 and TRBJ2-2; tentative D call: TRBD2 (6 bases). Germline V gene sequence: CDR1 SGHTS, CDR2 YDEGEE. V was trimmed by 3 bases and J by 0 bases, leaving 15 bases between them. The CDR3 length is 17 residues.